The rows below give T cell receptor beta chains drawn from one sample of a study of vaccination and CD4 T cells after COVID-19. These TCRs' antigens remain unknown. Each CDR3 protein is one row after TCRdb ran MiXCR on the PCR reads. The repertoire has some 16,000 distinct CDR3 sequences, roughly 54% of them found once; the top ten carry more than 15%. This material consisted of CD4+ T cells from blood, cultured in vitro, taken about 7 months after SARS-CoV-2 vaccination. All receptors derive from a human donor who had recovered from COVID-19. The CDR3 runs from the conserved cysteine through the conserved F or W. The D gene is left open where the match is weak. Clone size is not always given. Where it is, it says once, few, many or a class for expanded clones.

- TRBJ1-2 - TRBV20-1 CSARVWGVGDGYTF TGCAGTGCTAGAGTTTGGGGGGTCGGTGATGGCTACACCTTC
TRBD2 TRBJ2-1 few TRBV7-2 CASSPPGLAGVNEQFF TGTGCCAGCAGCCCCCCTGGACTAGCGGGGGTCAATGAGCAGTTCTTC
- TRBJ1-5 - TRBV19 CASSASRAQPQHF TGTGCCAGTAGTGCGTCCAGGGCTCAGCCCCAGCATTTT
- TRBJ1-1 - TRBV7-2 CASSLARSGPAFF TGTGCCAGCAGCTTAGCGAGGAGCGGTCCAGCTTTCTTT
TRBD1 TRBJ1-2 - TRBV6-1 CASGSGTGKNYGYTF TGTGCCAGCGGGTCCGGGACAGGAAAGAACTATGGCTACACCTTC
TRBD1 TRBJ1-2 - TRBV19 CASSKRQGAYGYTF TGTGCCAGTAGCAAAAGACAGGGGGCTTATGGCTACACCTTC
TRBD1 TRBJ1-2 few TRBV20-1 CSASLRQGANYGYTF TGCAGTGCTAGTCTTAGACAGGGGGCTAACTATGGCTACACCTTC
TRBD1 TRBJ2-7 - TRBV5-1 CASSQTGDGEQYF TGCGCCAGCAGCCAAACAGGGGACGGCGAGCAGTACTTC
- TRBJ2-2 few TRBV20-1 CSAPFNTGELFF TGCAGTGCTCCCTTCAACACCGGGGAGCTGTTTTTT
- TRBJ1-2 few TRBV10-3 CAISEQGGLTYGYTF TGTGCCATCAGTGAGCAGGGCGGGTTAACCTATGGCTACACCTTC
- TRBJ1-2 medium-sized TRBV5-6 CASSEGEYGYTF TGTGCCAGCAGCGAAGGGGAATATGGCTACACCTTC
TRBD1 TRBJ2-5 - TRBV5-4 CASSSGTGGWETQYF TGTGCCAGCAGCTCCGGGACAGGGGGCTGGGAGACCCAGTACTTC
- TRBJ2-7 - TRBV6-1 CASNVGYEQYF TGTGCCAGCAATGTCGGCTACGAGCAGTACTTC
- TRBJ1-1 once TRBV7-3 CASSFPGATEAFF TGTGCCAGCAGCTTCCCGGGGGCGACTGAAGCTTTCTTT
- TRBJ2-1 few TRBV7-9 CASSPRRGTGSLNNEQFF TGTGCCAGCAGCCCTCGTCGTGGAACTGGAAGTCTCAACAATGAGCAGTTCTTC
- TRBJ2-5 - TRBV7-2 CASSLASSQETQYF TGTGCCAGCAGCTTAGCGAGCAGTCAAGAGACCCAGTACTTC
- TRBJ2-3 few TRBV15 CATSRGPDTQYF TGTGCCACCAGCAGGGGCCCAGATACGCAGTATTTT
- TRBJ2-2 - TRBV7-2 CASSSRGRAYTGELFF TGTGCCAGCAGCTCGCGGGGGCGGGCTTACACCGGGGAGCTGTTTTTT
- TRBJ2-3 few TRBV4-3 CASSQGPGATQYF TGCGCCAGCAGCCAAGGGCCCGGGGCCACGCAGTATTTT
TRBD1 TRBJ2-7 - TRBV20-1 CSARGFGTDYEQYF TGCAGTGCCAGAGGGTTCGGGACAGACTACGAGCAGTACTTC
- TRBJ2-1 - TRBV7-9 CASSLGGRTVNEQFF TGTGCCAGCAGCTTGGGGGGACGGACAGTCAATGAGCAGTTCTTC
- TRBJ2-2 - TRBV15 CATSRDSPFTGELFF TGTGCCACCAGCAGAGATTCCCCATTCACCGGGGAGCTGTTTTTT
- TRBJ2-1 - TRBV25-1 CARPTNVFGEQFF TGTGCCAGACCGACTAACGTATTCGGTGAGCAGTTCTTC
TRBD1 TRBJ2-7 - TRBV7-9 CASSRTGAYEQYF TGTGCCAGCAGCCGTACAGGGGCCTACGAGCAGTACTTC
TRBD2 TRBJ2-7 - TRBV6-2/TRBV6-3 CASEGTRSPQQYF TGTGCCAGCGAGGGGACTAGGAGTCCGCAGCAGTACTTC
- TRBJ2-5 - TRBV20-1 CSVAPLQETQYF TGCAGTGTAGCGCCACTCCAAGAGACCCAGTACTTC
- TRBJ2-2 once TRBV27 CASSFFDTGELFF TGTGCCAGCAGTTTCTTCGACACCGGGGAGCTGTTTTTT
- TRBJ2-3 few TRBV24-1 CATSGTITDTQYF TGTGCCACCAGTGGCACTATCACAGATACGCAGTATTTT
TRBD1 TRBJ2-7 - TRBV18 CASSPPGRDSSYEQYF TGTGCCAGCTCACCACCGGGACGGGACAGCTCCTACGAGCAGTACTTC
TRBD2 TRBJ2-5 - TRBV4-1 CASSHGETSGGETQYF TGCGCCAGCAGCCATGGCGAGACTAGCGGGGGAGAGACCCAGTACTTC
- TRBJ1-1 few TRBV20-1 CSAYRSNLNTEAFF TGCAGTGCTTACCGAAGCAACCTGAACACTGAAGCTTTCTTT
TRBD2 TRBJ2-1 - TRBV7-6 CASSLAWGWRGVSYNEQFF TGTGCCAGCAGCTTAGCTTGGGGTTGGCGGGGGGTTTCCTACAATGAGCAGTTCTTC
TRBD2 TRBJ2-7 - TRBV2 CASSGVLAAGGEQYF TGTGCCAGCAGTGGAGTCTTGGCAGCGGGGGGCGAGCAGTACTTC
- TRBJ2-5 - TRBV7-9 CASSAGRGPQETQYF TGTGCCAGCAGCGCCGGACGGGGGCCCCAAGAGACCCAGTACTTC
- TRBJ1-5 - TRBV7-2 CASSLEWEKPQHF TGTGCCAGCAGCTTAGAGTGGGAAAAGCCCCAGCATTTT
TRBD2 TRBJ2-1 - TRBV19 CASNPGLAGGGDEQFF TGTGCCAGTAACCCGGGACTAGCGGGAGGTGGGGATGAGCAGTTCTTC
- TRBJ2-5 few TRBV2 CASSDPSYPGETQYF TGTGCCAGCAGTGACCCATCTTATCCTGGCGAGACCCAGTACTTC
- TRBJ1-2 once TRBV19 CASSAGGLYGYTF TGTGCCAGTTCCGCTGGGGGTCTCTATGGCTACACCTTC
TRBD2 TRBJ2-3 - TRBV20-1 CSAPGLAGGTDTQYF TGCAGTGCTCCCGGATTAGCGGGAGGCACAGATACGCAGTATTTT
- TRBJ2-3 few TRBV20-1 CSARDSSTDTQYF TGCAGTGCTAGAGATTCCAGCACAGATACGCAGTATTTT
- TRBJ2-7 - TRBV7-2 CASSLLRAYEQYF TGTGCCAGCAGCTTACTCAGGGCCTACGAGCAGTACTTC
- TRBJ2-5 few TRBV7-2 CATPTGPNQETQYF TGTGCCACCCCAACAGGGCCGAACCAAGAGACCCAGTACTTC
- TRBJ2-5 - TRBV20-1 CSASPGWQETQYF TGCAGTGCTAGCCCCGGGTGGCAAGAGACCCAGTACTTC
- TRBJ2-2 few TRBV7-2 CASSPWGGELFF TGTGCCAGCAGCCCCTGGGGCGGGGAGCTGTTTTTT
TRBD2 TRBJ2-1 - TRBV25-1 CASRTMGGSSYNEQFF TGTGCCAGCAGGACAATGGGAGGGAGCTCCTACAATGAGCAGTTCTTC
- TRBJ2-3 once TRBV15 CATSRGRQFGTDTQYF TGTGCCACCAGCAGAGGGCGACAATTCGGCACAGATACGCAGTATTTT
TRBD2 TRBJ2-5 - TRBV15 CATSRDSILAGETQYF TGTGCCACCAGCAGAGATTCGATACTAGCGGGCGAGACCCAGTACTTC
- TRBJ1-6 - TRBV7-2 CASSPKGNSYNSPLHF TGTGCCAGCAGCCCAAAGGGAAACTCCTATAATTCACCCCTCCACTTT
- TRBJ2-7 once TRBV7-3 CASSLMGGLQYF TGTGCCAGCAGCTTAATGGGTGGGTTGCAGTACTTC
- TRBJ2-7 - TRBV7-2 CASSLGATYEQYF TGTGCCAGCAGCTTAGGGGCTACCTACGAGCAGTACTTC
TRBD2 TRBJ2-7 - TRBV6-5 CASSSTPGLAGGVPSYEQYF TGTGCCAGCAGTTCTACACCGGGACTAGCGGGGGGGGTGCCCTCCTACGAGCAGTACTTC